This passage covers 29 T cell receptor beta chains from one sample sequenced in a study of control samples from healthy donors and cancer patients. Here immunoSEQ multiplex PCR was the method, and the copy in TCRdb shows in-frame clones only, minus some. The sample consists of roughly 200,000 clones, about nine tenths of them appearing once. The sequencing sample was made of blood. The receptors were gathered from a man in his thirties or forties in good health.

This chain joins TRBV4-1 and TRBJ1-1; maybe TRBD1 (6 bases). The CDR3 is 15 residues long. The germline V gene has CDR1 MGHRA and CDR2 YSYEKL. The V gene lost 3 bases and the J gene lost 4 bases, with 15 bases spanning the gap. In DNA, the CDR3 is TGCGCCAGCAGCCAGGCCTCAGGGGTGGTCACTGAAGCTTTCTTT. Encoded protein: CASSQASGVVTEAFF.

V and J are TRBV12-5 and TRBJ2-7; 10 positions agree with TRBD1. V lost 1 base to trimming and J lost 4 bases; unmatched junction nucleotides: 4. The germline V gene encodes CDR1 LGHNT and CDR2 FRNRAP. CDR3 length: 15 residues. The DNA of the CDR3 is TGTGCTAGTGGTTTGGGGGGACAGGGGATTTACGAGCAGTACTTC. It translates to CASGLGGQGIYEQYF.

V usage is TRBV7-6 and J usage is TRBJ2-7, with D possibly being TRBD1 (5 bases). The V gene's germline CDR1 is SGHVS and CDR2 FNYEAQ. The V end lost 5 bases, the J end lost 2 bases, and 7 bases lay between the germline ends. The CDR3 runs 12 residues. The CDR3 region is CASSPDTYEQYF. The DNA for the CDR3 is TGTGCCAGCAGCCCGGACACCTACGAGCAGTACTTC.

This rearrangement joins TRBV11-2 to TRBJ2-7; D gene uncertain. From germline, CDR1 is SGHAT and CDR2 FQNNGV. V was trimmed by 0 bases and J by 3 bases, leaving 9 bases between them. This CDR3 spans 14 amino acids. The CDR3 loop is CASSLDAAIYEQYF. DNA of the CDR3: TGTGCCAGCAGCTTAGATGCAGCGATCTACGAGCAGTACTTC.

This chain connects TRBV5-4 to TRBJ2-2; possibly TRBD1 or TRBD2 for D (7 bases each). The germline V gene encodes CDR1 SGHNT and CDR2 YYREEE (reference sequence). The CDR3 runs 15 residues. Deletions cut 3 bases from V and 6 bases from J, with 15 bases between. CDR3 nucleotide sequence: TGTGCCAGCAGCTGGATCTCAGGGGGGGCCGGGGAGCTGTTTTTT. It codes for CASSWISGGAGELFF.

The chain is built from TRBV7-6 and TRBJ2-6; a weak D match, TRBD2 (6 bases). Trimming removed 5 bases at V and 0 bases at J, with 11 bases between. The CDR3 is 16 residues long. Germline V gene sequence: CDR1 SGHVS, CDR2 FNYEAQ. DNA for the CDR3: TGTGCCAGCAGCGGGCGGGGCGGCTCTGGGGCCAACGTCCTGACTTTC. It specifies CASSGRGGSGANVLTF.

The J gene is TRBJ1-2, the V gene TRBV6-6, with D unresolved. The V gene lost 10 bases and the J gene lost 0 bases, with 15 bases spanning the gap. The CDR3 is made up of 14 amino acids. Per germline, CDR1 MNHNY and CDR2 SVGAGI (reference sequence). CDR3 DNA: TGTGCCACCCTAGGACGGAACCCTAACTATGGCTACACCTTC. This gives the protein CATLGRNPNYGYTF.

V is TRBV6-1 and J is TRBJ1-2; D not resolved. The ends were cut back, 1 base at V and 2 bases at J, with 14 bases in the middle. CDR3 length equals 16 residues. Looked up from germline, CDR1 is MNHNS and CDR2 is SASEGT. The CDR3 spells CASSEVSTPQNYGYTF. DNA of the CDR3: TGTGCCAGCAGTGAAGTGAGTACTCCTCAAAACTATGGCTACACCTTC.

This chain links TRBV3-1 (or the pseudogene TRBV3-2) with TRBJ2-1, with TRBD1 identical over 8 bases. The CDR3 contains 16 residues. Germline lookup yields CDR1 LGHDT and CDR2 YNNKEL (reference sequence). J lost 5 bases, V lost 4 bases, and 10 bases had no gene match. CDR3 protein: CASSPRPRGQDNEQFF. For the CDR3, the DNA is TGTGCCAGCAGCCCCCGGCCCAGGGGGCAGGACAATGAGCAGTTCTTC.

The V call is TRBV12-5, the J call TRBJ1-4; D perhaps matches TRBD1 (5 bases). Trimming left V 5 bases short and J 8 bases short, with 18 bases between. Germline V gene lookup returns CDR1 LGHNT and CDR2 FRNRAP. This CDR3 region has 15 residues. As DNA, the CDR3 is TGTGCTAGTGGTGGCTACGGGACGAGCCAAGAAAAACTGTTTTTT. It codes for CASGGYGTSQEKLFF.

The V gene is TRBV21-1, the J gene TRBJ2-7; the table assigns TRBD1, which was not confirmed against the DNA. TRBV21-1 is classified as a pseudogene. This CDR3 is built from 14 residues. The CDR3 sequence is CASSPGDRAYEQYF. CDR3 nucleotide sequence: TGTGCCAGCAGCCCTGGAGACAGGGCCTACGAGCAGTACTTC.

The V gene is TRBV2, the J gene TRBJ2-1; D is unclear. With 5 bases removed from V and 9 bases from J, the gap between germline ends came to 14 bases. The CDR3 is 13 residues long. In germline, CDR1 is SNHLY, CDR2 FYNNEI. Here the CDR3 DNA reads TGTGCCAGCAGTCACCCTAGGAATTCTGAGCAGTTCTTC. As protein: CASSHPRNSEQFF.

The CDR3 region is CASSIPHTGGSTEAFF. The CDR3 DNA sequence: TGTGCCAGTAGTATCCCCCACACAGGGGGGTCCACTGAAGCTTTCTTT. The genes are TRBV19 and TRBJ1-1; the match to TRBD1 covers 8 bases. Germline lookup yields CDR1 LNHDA and CDR2 SQIVND (reference sequence). This CDR3 comprises 16 residues. V shed 3 bases, J shed 4 bases, and the junction held 10 bases outside the gene matches.

This clone was detected only once. The rearrangement joins TRBV11-3 to TRBJ2-5; maybe TRBD2 (6 bases). This CDR3 spans 12 amino acids. The V gene lost 8 bases and the J gene lost 2 bases, with 9 bases spanning the gap. CDR1 is SGHNT and CDR2 is YENEEA in the germline V gene. In DNA, the CDR3 is TGTGCCAGCTCGACTAGTCAAGAGACCCAGTACTTC. Encoded protein: CASSTSQETQYF.

The chain is built from TRBV12-5 and TRBJ1-2, with 7 bases matching TRBD1. The V segment lost 6 bases and the J segment 2 bases; nucleotides outside the gene matches: 6. The CDR3 covers 14 residues. Germline CDR1 LGHNT, CDR2 FRNRAP. CDR3 nucleotide sequence: TGTGCTAGTGGGATACTGACAGGGAACTATGGCTACACCTTC. It translates to CASGILTGNYGYTF.

Comment on this clone: Mismatch with germline at one junction end may stem from a read error. The chain uses TRBV28 and TRBJ1-6, with D possibly matching TRBD1 (6 bases). The CDR3 consists of 14 residues. Germline V gene sequence: CDR1 MDHEN, CDR2 SYDVKM. The CDR3: CAGSLGGAGRALHF. CDR3 in DNA: TGTGCCGGCAGTTTAGGGGGAGCAGGGAGAGCCCTCCACTTT.

This chain joins TRBV27 and TRBJ1-1; a weak D match, TRBD1 (5 bases). Germline loops: CDR1 MNHEY, CDR2 SMNVEV (reference sequence). Trimming shortened V by 6 bases and J by 5 bases, and 22 bases separated the two germline ends. This CDR3 has 16 amino acids. Here the CDR3 reads CASRPINRDLGTEAFF. The CDR3 nucleotides read TGTGCCAGCAGGCCAATTAACCGGGACTTGGGAACTGAAGCTTTCTTT.

This chain links TRBV5-6 with TRBJ2-7, with D unclear. With 3 bases removed from V and 0 bases from J, the gap between germline ends came to 22 bases. The CDR3 totals 18 residues. Germline lookup yields CDR1 SGHDT and CDR2 YYEEEE. CDR3 amino acids: CASSSIPYFSGRSYEQYF. In DNA, the CDR3 is TGTGCCAGCAGCTCCATACCTTATTTTTCCGGGCGCTCCTACGAGCAGTACTTC.

In the case of this clone: Other DNA variants within this sample encode the same CDR3. The chain has TRBV9 and TRBJ2-3; D remains ambiguous. V lost 0 bases, J lost 6 bases, and 5 bases lay in between. Germline CDR1 reads SGDLS; CDR2 reads YYNGEE. The CDR3 extends over 12 amino acids. CDR3 DNA sequence: TGTGCCAGCAGCGTAGTTGGGGATACGCAGTATTTT. The encoded protein is CASSVVGDTQYF.

There are a few counts of this clone. Other DNA sequences in this sample translate to the same CDR3. The chain carries TRBV5-1 and TRBJ2-7, with D unresolved. In germline, CDR1 is SGHRS, CDR2 YFSETQ. Trimming stripped 0 bases from V and 4 bases from J, with 5 bases between. The CDR3 contains 12 residues. This CDR3 reads CASSLEGYEQYF. CDR3 in DNA: TGCGCCAGCAGCTTGGAAGGTTACGAGCAGTACTTC.

The CDR3 protein is CASSYTQSSYNEQFF. The CDR3 bases are TGTGCCAGCAGCTACACCCAGAGCTCCTACAATGAGCAGTTCTTC. The genes are TRBV11-2 and TRBJ2-1, with D unresolved. The CDR3 runs 15 residues. V lost 4 bases and J 0 bases, leaving 10 bases between the germline ends. Germline V gene lookup returns CDR1 SGHAT and CDR2 FQNNGV.

The chain recombines TRBV30 with TRBJ1-6; D gene unclear. The CDR3 spans 15 residues. The V end was cut by 3 bases, the J end by 2 bases, with 11 bases between. Germline loops: CDR1 GTSNPN, CDR2 SVGIG (reference sequence). CDR3 in DNA: TGTGCCTGGAGCGCCGGGAGCACCTATAATTCACCCCTCCACTTT. This encodes CAWSAGSTYNSPLHF.

V is TRBV5-1 and J is TRBJ2-2, with a tentative D call TRBD1 (6 bases). Trimming pared 5 bases from V and 0 bases from J, leaving 8 bases between. This CDR3 has 14 residues. Germline values: CDR1 SGHRS, CDR2 YFSETQ. In DNA, the CDR3 is TGCGCCAGCAGGGACAGTCCGAACACCGGGGAGCTGTTTTTT. Encoded protein: CASRDSPNTGELFF. Based on the CDR3 plus reference TRBV5-1 and TRBJ2-2, the full variable domain is KAGVTQTPRYLIKTRGQQVTLSCSPISGHRSVSWYQQTPGQGLQFLFEYFSETQRNKGNFPGRFSGRQFSNSRSEMNVSTLELGDSALYLCASRDSPNTGELFFGEGSRLTVL.

The V and J genes are TRBV10-1 and TRBJ2-5; a possible D gene is TRBD1 (6 bases). Trimming removed 0 bases from V and 5 bases from J, with 10 bases in between. The CDR3 has 14 amino acids. CDR1 WNHNN and CDR2 SYGVQD come from the germline V gene (reference sequence). This chain's CDR3 is CASSESTGAETQYF. The CDR3 nucleotides are TGCGCCAGCAGTGAGTCGACAGGAGCTGAGACCCAGTACTTC.

This sequence joins TRBV2 and TRBJ2-3; D unresolved. The V end was cut by 10 bases, the J end by 4 bases, with 15 bases between. The CDR3 sequence is 13 residues long. The V gene's germline CDR1 is SNHLY and CDR2 FYNNEI. CDR3 loop: CATELYLADTQYF. The CDR3 bases are TGTGCCACCGAATTATATCTGGCAGATACGCAGTATTTT.

The chain carries TRBV10-3 and TRBJ1-6; D perhaps matches TRBD1 (6 bases). The CDR3 covers 14 residues. Trimming cost V 3 bases and J 7 bases, with 10 bases left between them. Germline CDR1 is ENHRY and CDR2 is SYGVKD. The CDR3 sequence is CAISDGGGNSPLHF. The CDR3 DNA sequence: TGTGCCATCAGTGACGGCGGGGGCAATTCACCCCTCCACTTT.

J is TRBJ1-4 and V is TRBV6-5; 9 positions match TRBD1. From germline, CDR1 is MNHEY and CDR2 SVGAGI. The CDR3 loop spans 14 amino acids. V shed 7 bases and J 8 bases; nucleotides not matched to a gene: 8. As DNA, the CDR3 is TGTGCCAGCATCCCCGGGACAGGGCGCGAAAAACTGTTTTTT. Translating it yields CASIPGTGREKLFF.

The rearrangement uses TRBV6-4 and TRBJ2-7, with D perhaps matching TRBD2 (5 bases). CDR3 size: 14 residues. Per the germline V gene, CDR1 is MRHNA and CDR2 is SNTAGT. V shed 0 bases and J shed 0 bases, with 6 bases lying between them. In nucleotides, the CDR3 is TGTGCCAGCAGTGACTCTGCGGGCTCCTACGAGCAGTACTTC. It translates to CASSDSAGSYEQYF.

The chain uses TRBV2 and TRBJ1-6; D is unresolved. The germline V gene has CDR1 SNHLY and CDR2 FYNNEI. The CDR3 totals 15 residues. The V end was cut by 3 bases, the J end by 3 bases, with 9 bases between. Here the CDR3 reads CASSDEGVYNSPLHF. CDR3 DNA sequence: TGTGCCAGCAGTGACGAGGGAGTCTATAATTCACCCCTCCACTTT.